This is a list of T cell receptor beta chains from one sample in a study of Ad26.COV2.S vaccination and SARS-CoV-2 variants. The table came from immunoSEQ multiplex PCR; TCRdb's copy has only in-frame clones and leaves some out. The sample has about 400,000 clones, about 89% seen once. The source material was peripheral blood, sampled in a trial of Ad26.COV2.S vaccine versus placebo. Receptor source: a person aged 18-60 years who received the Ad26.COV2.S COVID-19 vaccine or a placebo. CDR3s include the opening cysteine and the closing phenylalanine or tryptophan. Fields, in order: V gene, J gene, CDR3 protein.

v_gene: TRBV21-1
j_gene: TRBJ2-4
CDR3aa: CASSSTSELAKNIQYF

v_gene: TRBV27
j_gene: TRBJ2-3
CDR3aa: CASSRDRGDTQYF

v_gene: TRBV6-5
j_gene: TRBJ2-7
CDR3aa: CASSYSRLPSYEQYF

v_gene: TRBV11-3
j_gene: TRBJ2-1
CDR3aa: CASSSRTSAYNEQFF

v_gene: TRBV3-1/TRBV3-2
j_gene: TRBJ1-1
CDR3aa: CASSHLDGPKAFF

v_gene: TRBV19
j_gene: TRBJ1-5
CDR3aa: CASTGQSRFYSNQPQHF

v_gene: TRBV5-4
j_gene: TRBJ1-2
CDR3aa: CASSFWTGARYGYTF

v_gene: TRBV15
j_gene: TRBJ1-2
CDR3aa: CATSRDLTNYGYTF

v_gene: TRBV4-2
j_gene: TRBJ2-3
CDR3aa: CASSQEGEARGHQDTQYF

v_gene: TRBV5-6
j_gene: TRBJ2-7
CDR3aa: CASSLAGDLYEQYF

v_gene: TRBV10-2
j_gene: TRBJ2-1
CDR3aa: CASSVGTSGEQFF

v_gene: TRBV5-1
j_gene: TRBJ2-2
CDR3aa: CASSLGSGNTGELFF

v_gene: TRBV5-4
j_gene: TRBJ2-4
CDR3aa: CASSAGILAKNIQYF

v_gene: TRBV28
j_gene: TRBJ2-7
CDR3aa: CASSLASGASRPYEQYF

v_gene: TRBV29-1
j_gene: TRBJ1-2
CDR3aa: CSVADRGPSGYTF

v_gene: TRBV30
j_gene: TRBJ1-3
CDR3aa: CAWSTGTRGFSGNTIYF

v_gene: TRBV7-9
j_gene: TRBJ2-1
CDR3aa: CASSGLGDEQFF

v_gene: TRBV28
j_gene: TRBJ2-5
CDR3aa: CATGTRGTQETQYF

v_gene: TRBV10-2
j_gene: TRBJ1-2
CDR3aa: CASSEGVYGYTF

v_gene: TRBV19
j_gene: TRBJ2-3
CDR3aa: CASSTGVSDTQYF

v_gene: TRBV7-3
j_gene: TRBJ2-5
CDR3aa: CASSLNWGRGETQYF

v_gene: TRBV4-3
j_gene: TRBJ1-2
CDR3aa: CASSQADRNYGYTF

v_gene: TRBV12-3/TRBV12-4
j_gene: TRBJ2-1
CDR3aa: CASSGTGRNEQFF

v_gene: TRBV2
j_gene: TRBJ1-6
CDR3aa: CASSDDHNSPLHF

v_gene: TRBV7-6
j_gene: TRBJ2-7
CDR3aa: CASSLRLARRQANYEQYF

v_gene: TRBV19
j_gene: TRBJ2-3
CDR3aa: CATSGSRDTDTQYF

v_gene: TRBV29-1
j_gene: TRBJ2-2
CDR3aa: CSVGSPGGPNTGELFF

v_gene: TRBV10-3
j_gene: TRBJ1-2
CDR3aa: CAISELDRDYGYTF

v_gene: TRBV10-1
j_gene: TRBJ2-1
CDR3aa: CASGEPPHFDEQFF